This is a list of T cell receptor beta chains from one sample in a study of T-cell memory formation after mild COVID-19. One entry per CDR3 protein results from TCRdb running MiXCR on the 5' RACE reads. The table includes about 470,000 distinct CDR3 sequences, approximately 23% detected once. What was sequenced was PBMCs or a T cell subset sorted from them (not recorded which). Every receptor here comes from an adult woman who had mild COVID-19 (a few samples of this study predate the infection). Cell type and time point are not known. CDR3s include the opening cysteine and the closing phenylalanine or tryptophan. The D gene is left open where the match is weak. Only part of the rows carry a size: once, few, many, or a class if the clone is expanded.

>TRBV7-6|TRBJ2-1|.|.
CASSLVMLGSYNEQFF
TGTGCCAGCAGCTTAGTGATGTTGGGTTCCTACAATGAGCAGTTCTTC
>TRBV19|TRBJ2-3|.|.
CASSPLTPDTQYF
TGTGCCAGTAGTCCTCTGACCCCGGATACGCAGTATTTT
>TRBV5-4|TRBJ2-3|.|.
CASSLGKGRTTDTQYF
TGTGCCAGCAGCTTGGGAAAGGGCAGAACCACAGATACGCAGTATTTT
>TRBV5-6|TRBJ2-7|.|few
CASSRAGLLSYEQYF
TGTGCCAGCAGCAGGGCGGGACTCCTCTCCTACGAGCAGTACTTC
>TRBV9|TRBJ1-2|.|few
CASSVIPPGGGYTF
TGTGCCAGCAGCGTAATCCCCCCCGGCGGGGGCTACACCTTC
>TRBV11-2|TRBJ2-1|TRBD2|few
CASSLRAGGPWSEQFF
TGTGCCAGCAGCCTACGAGCGGGAGGGCCGTGGAGTGAGCAGTTCTTC
>TRBV7-3|TRBJ2-5|TRBD1|.
CASSPDRGQETQYF
TGTGCCAGCAGCCCGGACAGGGGACAAGAGACCCAGTACTTC
>TRBV6-8|TRBJ2-7|.|.
CASSYAYKETYEQYF
TGTGCCAGCAGTTACGCCTACAAGGAGACCTACGAGCAGTACTTC
>TRBV24-1|TRBJ2-1|.|.
CATSDAESTRQFF
TGTGCCACCAGTGATGCGGAATCGACCCGGCAGTTCTTC
>TRBV19|TRBJ1-3|.|few
CASSTRERAPGNTIYF
TGTGCCAGTAGTACCCGCGAAAGGGCGCCTGGAAACACCATATATTTT
>TRBV10-3|TRBJ1-1|.|.
CAISQVEGGSTEAFF
TGTGCCATCAGTCAAGTGGAGGGGGGGAGCACTGAAGCTTTCTTT
>TRBV19|TRBJ2-7|.|.
CASSMSGHGEYEQYF
TGTGCCAGTAGTATGAGCGGCCACGGGGAATACGAGCAGTACTTC
>TRBV6-5|TRBJ1-1|TRBD1|few
CASSPIEDRGNTEAFF
TGTGCCAGCAGTCCGATCGAGGACAGGGGGAACACTGAAGCTTTCTTT
>TRBV29-1|TRBJ2-2|.|few
CSVLGAGTGELFF
TGCAGCGTCCTCGGGGCGGGGACCGGGGAGCTGTTTTTT
>TRBV21-1|TRBJ2-3|.|.
CASSKEMDRAADTQYF
TGTGCCAGCAGCAAAGAAATGGACAGGGCTGCAGATACGCAGTATTTT
>TRBV6-5|TRBJ2-7|.|.
CASSYSPSTYEQYF
TGTGCCAGCAGTTACTCACCTAGCACCTACGAGCAGTACTTC
>TRBV14|TRBJ2-1|TRBD2|.
CASSQEFWAGVANNEQFF
TGTGCCAGCAGCCAAGAATTCTGGGCGGGAGTAGCGAACAATGAGCAGTTCTTC
>TRBV7-9|TRBJ2-2|.|many
CASSFTGYIGELFF
TGTGCCAGCAGCTTTACAGGTTATATCGGGGAGCTGTTTTTT
>TRBV9|TRBJ2-3|.|few
CASSVEWASSTDTQYF
TGTGCCAGCAGCGTAGAATGGGCATCTAGCACAGATACGCAGTATTTT
>TRBV5-1|TRBJ2-6|.|few
CASSVPQSSGANVLTF
TGCGCCAGCAGCGTCCCCCAGAGCTCTGGGGCCAACGTCCTGACTTTC
>TRBV20-1|TRBJ1-5|.|.
CSAMGVSNQPQHF
TGCAGTGCTATGGGGGTTAGCAATCAGCCCCAGCATTTT
>TRBV5-4|TRBJ2-2|TRBD2|few
CASSSGLARFGELFF
TGTGCCAGCAGCTCGGGACTAGCTAGGTTCGGGGAGCTGTTTTTT
>TRBV5-6|TRBJ2-3|TRBD2|.
CASSLLAGGPGDTQYF
TGTGCCAGCAGCCTTCTAGCGGGGGGGCCGGGAGATACGCAGTATTTT
>TRBV5-6|TRBJ2-1|.|.
CASSQYTSQGYNEQFF
TGTGCCAGCAGCCAATACACATCTCAGGGTTACAATGAGCAGTTCTTC
>TRBV4-2|TRBJ1-6|TRBD1|few
CASSQDSGQRNSPLHF
TGTGCCAGCAGCCAAGATTCGGGACAGCGGAATTCACCCCTCCACTTT
>TRBV5-1|TRBJ1-5|.|many
CASSLDSNQPQHF
TGCGCCAGCAGCTTGGATAGCAATCAGCCCCAGCATTTT
>TRBV4-1|TRBJ1-5|.|.
CASSGRDSNQPQHF
TGCGCCAGCAGCGGAAGGGATAGCAATCAGCCCCAGCATTTT
>TRBV20-1|TRBJ1-2|TRBD1|.
CSPQGGTYGYTF
TGCAGTCCTCAGGGGGGGACCTATGGCTACACCTTC
>TRBV7-9|TRBJ2-7|.|.
CASSPPWVDEQYF
TGTGCCAGCAGCCCCCCTTGGGTGGACGAGCAGTACTTC
>TRBV10-3|TRBJ2-7|.|.
CAISADSLYEQYF
TGTGCCATCAGTGCGGACAGCCTCTACGAGCAGTACTTC
>TRBV6-2/TRBV6-3|TRBJ2-7|TRBD2|.
CASSPAGGIHEQYF
TGTGCCAGCAGTCCGGCGGGAGGAATCCACGAGCAGTACTTC
>TRBV6-5|TRBJ2-1|TRBD2|.
CASSYLLAGRSYNEQFF
TGTGCCAGCAGTTACCTTCTAGCGGGAAGATCCTACAATGAGCAGTTCTTC
>TRBV6-6|TRBJ1-1|TRBD1|.
CASSSLRQGLLNTEAFF
TGTGCCAGCAGTTCCTTACGACAGGGACTTTTGAACACTGAAGCTTTCTTT
>TRBV7-7|TRBJ2-1|.|.
CASSQGQNNEQFF
TGTGCCAGCAGCCAGGGCCAGAACAATGAGCAGTTCTTC
>TRBV12-3/TRBV12-4|TRBJ2-1|TRBD2|few
CASSDSGGINEQFF
TGTGCCAGCAGTGACAGCGGGGGCATAAATGAGCAGTTCTTC
>TRBV3-1|TRBJ2-1|.|.
CASSQGRFGASHNEQFF
TGTGCCAGCAGCCAAGGAAGGTTTGGGGCCTCCCACAATGAGCAGTTCTTC
>TRBV21-1|TRBJ2-7|.|.
CASSKRRGPYEQYF
TGTGCCAGCAGCAAACGAAGGGGGCCCTACGAGCAGTACTTC
>TRBV20-1|TRBJ2-5|TRBD1|.
CSARPHRGDQETQYF
TGCAGTGCTAGACCCCACAGGGGAGACCAAGAGACCCAGTACTTC
>TRBV24-1|TRBJ2-1|TRBD2|few
CATSEPGLAGANEQFF
TGTGCCACCAGTGAACCAGGACTAGCGGGAGCTAATGAGCAGTTCTTC
>TRBV18|TRBJ1-1|.|.
CASSPKGVTEAFF
TGTGCCAGCTCACCTAAAGGGGTGACTGAAGCTTTCTTT
>TRBV20-1|TRBJ2-7|.|few
CSARGTWDYEQYF
TGCAGTGCTAGAGGGACGTGGGACTACGAGCAGTACTTC
>TRBV12-3/TRBV12-4|TRBJ1-5|TRBD1|.
CASRPGQGEGNQPQHF
TGTGCCAGCAGGCCGGGACAGGGGGAGGGCAATCAGCCCCAGCATTTT
>TRBV6-6|TRBJ2-7|.|.
CASRENLGRWEQYF
TGTGCCAGCAGGGAGAACCTCGGGCGGTGGGAGCAGTACTTC
>TRBV7-8|TRBJ2-1|TRBD2|few
CASSSTHYVLAGEQFF
TGTGCCAGCAGCTCCACCCACTACGTTCTAGCGGGAGAACAGTTCTTC
>TRBV18|TRBJ1-2|.|few
CASSLEQGYYGYTF
TGTGCCAGCTCACTGGAACAGGGATACTATGGCTACACCTTC
>TRBV5-1|TRBJ1-1|.|.
CASSSGWTGNTEAFF
TGCGCCAGCAGCTCAGGATGGACGGGGAACACTGAAGCTTTCTTT
>TRBV7-9|TRBJ2-1|.|few
CASSLERGNEQFF
TGTGCCAGCAGCTTAGAACGGGGCAATGAGCAGTTCTTC
>TRBV7-2|TRBJ2-2|.|.
CASRWDGDTGELFF
TGTGCCAGCAGGTGGGACGGAGACACCGGGGAGCTGTTTTTT
>TRBV3-1|TRBJ2-2|.|.
CASSLGFGGELFF
TGTGCCAGCAGCCTGGGATTCGGCGGGGAGCTGTTTTTT
>TRBV12-3/TRBV12-4|TRBJ1-1|.|few
CASSPADTEAFF
TGTGCCAGCAGCCCAGCGGACACTGAAGCTTTCTTT
>TRBV15|TRBJ1-2|.|.
CATSPFRIPGYGYTF
TGTGCCACCAGCCCCTTCCGCATACCCGGGTATGGCTACACCTTC
>TRBV7-9|TRBJ1-2|.|few
CASSPGVSGRRDYGYTF
TGTGCCAGCAGCCCGGGCGTCTCGGGTCGGCGGGACTATGGCTACACCTTC
>TRBV3-1|TRBJ2-1|TRBD2|few
CASSYGLAGDNEQFF
TGTGCCAGCAGTTATGGACTAGCGGGCGACAATGAGCAGTTCTTC
>TRBV4-2|TRBJ2-1|TRBD2|.
CASSRGKSGGAYEQFF
TGTGCCAGCAGCCGAGGAAAGAGCGGGGGGGCCTATGAGCAGTTCTTC
>TRBV7-3|TRBJ2-7|TRBD2|few
CASSDPGTSVREQYF
TGTGCCAGCAGCGATCCCGGGACTAGCGTGAGGGAGCAGTACTTC
>TRBV4-3|TRBJ2-1|.|few
CASSQDAGGGTFF
TGCGCCAGCAGCCAAGATGCCGGAGGGGGCACCTTCTTC
>TRBV5-5|TRBJ2-1|TRBD2|.
CASSAHFAGDSARGIEEQFF
TGTGCCAGCAGCGCCCATTTCGCGGGGGATTCTGCAAGAGGGATCGAAGAGCAGTTCTTC